What follows is one TCR beta chain and its context. The antigen is undetermined. Within the sample, other DNA sequences also encode this same CDR3. Naive CD8 cells lacked CD45RO and underwent positive selection for CCR7, leaving out terminally differentiated effector memory CD45RA+ cells. This record comes from a study of shared clonotypes between healthy human individuals. The study, taken as a whole, reports: Estimated richness values were generally larger in naive subsets than in memory subsets. Investigators collected only blood, and repertoires in tissues likely differ.

TCRdb keeps only in-frame clones here, not all; method: immunoSEQ multiplex PCR. Of about 870,000 clones detected, 80% to 95% appear once; the ten largest clones hold approximately 25%. This CDR3 has 14 residues. CDR1 LNHDA and CDR2 SQIVND come from the germline V gene (reference sequence). Trimming took 1 base from V and 2 from J; bases not matched to a gene: 1. The chain uses TRBV19 and TRBJ2-7; TRBD1 matches 8 bases. This sequence was found in a man aged 25-40 years in good health. The sample was naive CD8+ T cells sorted from blood. In DNA, the CDR3 is TGTGCCAGTAGTATAGGGACAGGGCCCTACGAGCAGTACTTC. Its translation is CASSIGTGPYEQYF.